This record covers a single T cell receptor beta chain. The study recruited people aged about 18 to 95 years across about 25 US areas. Participants' own reports of clinical history determined their cohort assignment. The data stem from a study of blood T cell repertoires in COVID-19. Authors' data handling: Quantification of nucleated cells was approximated via reference gene primer amplification. TCRdb's table, derived via immunoSEQ multiplex PCR, lists solely in-frame clones and lacks some. The D gene and trimming were derived from the DNA, and the V and J assignments and clone size from that table. The sample lists about 180,000 clones; around 83% were seen once. V was pared by 6 bases and J by 5 bases, with 6 bases of the junction left unmatched. This CDR3 comprises 13 residues. Germline CDR1 reads MNHEY; CDR2 reads SVGAGI.

The genes are TRBV6-5 and TRBJ2-5, with 7 bases matching TRBD1. The sequencing input was PBMCs or T cells enriched from blood (not recorded which). The source is a man between 40 and 49 years old who had recovered from COVID-19. For the CDR3, the DNA is TGTGCCAGCAGCCGACAGGGTGGGGAGACCCAGTACTTC. Protein sequence: CASSRQGGETQYF.